This T cell receptor beta chain was sequenced during a study of CD8 T cells in ankylosing spondylitis. The CDR3 runs 15 residues. Germline values: CDR1 LGHDT, CDR2 YNNKEL (reference sequence). V lost 5 bases, J lost 6 bases, and 11 bases stayed unmatched. This clonotype was detected ten times or more. Using its own MiXCR run on the 5' RACE reads, TCRdb lists one record per CDR3 protein. The sample yields about 340,000 distinct CDR3 sequences, roughly 14% seen once. The sample taken for sequencing was blood, either unsorted or a sorted T cell fraction (not recorded which). This sequence originates from a male donor with ankylosing spondylitis or in good health (not recorded which). The chain recombines TRBV3-1 with TRBJ1-1, with 8 positions matching TRBD1. The CDR3 reads CASSSGTGQGAEAFF. Here the CDR3 DNA reads TGTGCCAGCAGCTCAGGGACCGGACAGGGAGCTGAAGCTTTCTTT.